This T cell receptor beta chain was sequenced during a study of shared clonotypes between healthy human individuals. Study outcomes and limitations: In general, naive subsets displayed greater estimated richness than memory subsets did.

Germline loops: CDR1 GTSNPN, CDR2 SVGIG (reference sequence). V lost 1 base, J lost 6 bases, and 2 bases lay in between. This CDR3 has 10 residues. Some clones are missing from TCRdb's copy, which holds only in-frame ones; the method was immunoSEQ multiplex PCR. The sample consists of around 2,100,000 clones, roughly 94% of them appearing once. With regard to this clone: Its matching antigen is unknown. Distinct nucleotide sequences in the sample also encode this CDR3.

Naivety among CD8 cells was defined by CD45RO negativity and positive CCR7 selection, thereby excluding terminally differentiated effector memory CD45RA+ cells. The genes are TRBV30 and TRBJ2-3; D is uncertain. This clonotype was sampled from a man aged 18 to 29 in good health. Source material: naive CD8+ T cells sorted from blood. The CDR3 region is CAWSGDTQYF. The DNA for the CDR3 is TGTGCCTGGAGTGGGGATACGCAGTATTTT.